This record looks at one TCR beta chain sequence and its context. Its antigen is still unknown. The germline V gene has CDR1 SEHNR and CDR2 FQNEAQ (reference sequence). Trimming pared 5 bases from V and 10 bases from J, leaving 18 bases between. CDR3 size: 13 residues. Researchers reported that TCR beta cDNA libraries carried unique molecular identifiers. TCRdb redid the calling of the PCR reads with MiXCR, one entry per CDR3 protein. The data contain approximately 260,000 distinct CDR3 sequences, 36% of them singletons. The sample originates from a study of post-analysis software for immune sequencing data. About the research overall: Patients had relapsing-remitting, secondary progressive or progressive-relapsing multiple sclerosis; some lacked subtype. Broader study findings: Patients used about 5 TRBV segments, including TRBV5-6, TRBV5-1 and TRBV20-1, more often than controls. Same-batch preparations were strongly co-clustered by F measure.

Sequenced sample: blood. This chain connects TRBV7-9 to TRBJ2-7, with D perhaps matching TRBD1 (7 bases). The clonotype originates from a girl aged 5 to 17 with multiple sclerosis. CDR3 sequence (DNA): TGTGCCAGCAGCGCGGACGGAGGGGGCAATCAGTACTTC. It translates to CASSADGGGNQYF.